This T cell receptor beta chain is drawn from a study of cytomegalovirus exposure and HLA in healthy donors (dated by TCRdb to the late 2010s). About the investigation overall: In an earlier analysis of approximately 500 of the donors, under 300 Gb of sequence data and about 110 million unique TCR beta sequences from roughly 190 million T cells were reported. Roughly 300 gigabases of sequencing data and some 85 million unique TCR sequences were included in an early release covering about 600 HLA-typed donors. Of the roughly 400 genotyped donors, about 80% fell in the genetic ancestry cluster associated with self-reported Caucasian donors. The study was designed to test whether signatures of past pathogen exposure could be identified by cataloging public T cell receptors. The study profiled the T cell repertoires of some 610 subjects by immunosequencing and related them to cytomegalovirus serostatus. A separate validation cohort of roughly 110 different subjects was used in addition to the roughly 670-subject first cohort. To predict cytomegalovirus infection status, the study combined high-throughput TCR immunosequencing, statistical association of individual TCRs with disease status, and machine learning. In a later analysis, previously published TCR beta repertoires from several hundred donors were re-analyzed and high-resolution HLA genotyping was added so that TCR occurrence patterns could be studied. In the later analysis, no new phenotypic data were used to find candidate immune exposures; instead, reliance was placed on TCR beta sequences and their occurrence across donors. In an earlier analysis of 587 of the donors, high-throughput TCR beta sequencing was used to judge whether each TCR beta V gene segment behaved as functional or pseudogenic. Alongside the repertoire data, information on donor age, sex, ethnicity and CMV serostatus was compiled. Genome-wide SNP genotypes for about 55% of the roughly 670 donors were used in a later genetic analysis, which treated that subset as a discovery cohort. Every repertoire in the discovery cohort had been generated on one and the same sequencing platform. Both class I and class II loci were covered by HLA typing, at four-digit resolution. Typing coverage differed by locus: A, B, C, DRB1 and DQB1 were typed in roughly 629-640 donors, DQA1 in roughly 500, DPA1 in approximately 610, and DPB1 in approximately 450. A handful of DR-DQ haplotypes were handled as single units for association and clustering because linkage in the cohort was strong. On average, 235,054 unique TCR beta nucleotide sequences were sequenced per donor among fewer than 500 genotyped donors of the cohort, with roughly 19% of those sequences being non-productive.

This clone appeared once. There is no known antigen for this receptor. Base qualities are not at hand, and no much larger clone is one base apart. From cysteine to phenylalanine, the CDR3 is 14 amino acids long. Left in the record is the CDR3 DNA by itself, 42 bases read in frame from the first base. At the junction V is shortened by 2 bases and J by 1 base, with 8 bases in between. From the germline V gene, CDR1 is MNHEY and CDR2 is SVGAGI. The method behind the library was the immunoSEQ multiplex PCR assay. A mixture of 60 forward primers for TCR Vbeta segments and 13 reverse primers for TCR Jbeta segments was used in the multiplex PCR. A multiplex PCR assay on genomic DNA amplified the CDR3 region of rearranged TCR beta genes. On the Illumina HiSeq System, the amplified TCR beta libraries were sequenced as 87-base-pair reads. The authors' analysis ran thus. In a later analysis, 77 million or so unique TCR beta chains were counted across the roughly 670 repertoires, and approximately 9.9 million of these chains were shared by at least two donors. Raw reads were error-corrected and collapsed into unique sequences by a nearest-neighbor algorithm in which closely related sequences were merged to remove PCR and sequencing errors. CDR3 sequences were aligned to IMGT reference sequences to assign V, D and J gene segments. For a sequence to be retained, a match of at least six nucleotides was required to both a V gene segment and a J gene segment. Rearrangements were called productive when the CDR3 lacked stop codons and stayed in frame with V and J; all others were non-productive. CDR3 was defined according to IMGT convention as the region running from the second conserved V-encoded cysteine to the conserved J-encoded phenylalanine. The earlier analysis of a few hundred of the donors excluded sequences that lacked an unambiguous match to a single V gene segment. In an earlier analysis of several hundred of the donors, V segments were called functional above 56.7% productive rearrangements and were called segregating when the between-donor standard deviation exceeded 5%. A statistical classification framework was developed to diagnose cytomegalovirus status using the catalog of TCR beta chain sequences. In a later analysis, TCR nucleotide sequences were compared against IMGT/GENE-DB human TR gene sequences so that V and J genes could be assigned. The TCRdist pipeline was used in a later analysis to assign CDR3 sequences and most-parsimonious VDJ recombination scenarios. A later analysis defined each TCR beta chain by its CDR3 amino acid sequence plus V-gene family, and excluded reads lacking a unique V-gene family. As a way to deal with suspected cross-contamination and a sequencing artifact, a later analysis dropped 592 nucleotide sequences that were highly shared and had low generation probability. A later analysis calculated a clonal expansion index for each public chain from normalized within-repertoire ranks of inferred template counts. In a later analysis, generation probabilities were computed with a VDJ recombination model fitted to out-of-frame rearrangements, and the resulting probabilities were checked against IGoR. In a later analysis, TCR-TCR, TCR-HLA and TCR-CMV co-occurrence was scored with hypergeometric tests, and a repertoire-size bias correction was applied to TCR pairs. To estimate false discovery rates, a later analysis permuted the HLA or CMV assignments 20 times. In a later analysis, co-occurring TCRs were grouped using DBSCAN, with TCRdist sequence similarity added in when clustering inside HLA-allele-positive subsets. For co-occurrence clustering, repertoires with fewer than 30,000 or more than 120,000 public chains were excluded, along with a handful of repertoires with anomalous nucleotide sharing. TCRdb provides this immuneACCESS table in a form limited to in-frame rearrangements. Some clones are lacking; in checked studies, under half of them reflect an unresolved V gene, and why the rest are absent is not known. The V and J calls and clone size are taken from that table; D and trimming were inferred from the DNA. The sample table contains approximately 170,000 clones; only one count was recorded for 70% of them. About 4.7% of the sample is taken by the ten largest.

The cohort was made up of approximately 700 healthy bone marrow donors. At the time of sampling, every cohort member was nominally healthy, though immune exposures that went unrecorded were likely present. The donor was CMV seropositive and belonged to the group of 250 to 300 seropositive cohort members. Every donor gave a peripheral blood sample, and the peripheral blood mononuclear cells from that sample were used for TCR beta sequencing. The Qiagen DNeasy Blood Extraction Kit was used to extract genomic DNA from the blood cell samples. General study outcomes and caveats: About 17 rarely observed V segments, including chromosome 9 orphons, were excluded from the earlier analysis of almost 600 of the donors because counts were too low. Most TCR sequences were observed very rarely across donors, whereas some public TCRs were present in many individuals. The sequencing pipeline was judged likely to have produced a cluster of highly shared sequence variants as a technical artifact. An association between a missense DCLRE1C variant and V-gene and J-gene trimming of TCR beta chains was found in a later genetic analysis and replicated in an independent cohort. The study listed 150 to 200 TCR beta chains as associated with cytomegalovirus. Assigning TCR associations to individual alleles was difficult when HLA alleles, especially DR and DQ, strongly co-occurred. In an earlier analysis of around 500 of the donors, most TCR beta V segments appeared in productive rearrangements about 87% or about 30% of the time, broadly matching IMGT annotations. Linkage disequilibrium might explain the correlated functional status among segregating V segments, but an unknown experimental factor could not be excluded. A few of the identified cytomegalovirus-associated TCR beta chains were confirmed in vitro to be specific for cytomegalovirus antigens. It was suggested by the authors that the approach could potentially be generalized to other disease states and immunological phenotypes. A further reported finding was that TCR beta sequences accurately predicted the HLA-A and HLA-B alleles for most subjects in the first cohort. The cohort was sequenced for TCR beta chains only, and without alpha or paired-chain data the features that could be detected were limited. In a later analysis, 16,951 TCR beta sequences were associated with specific HLA alleles at a false discovery rate of 0.05. A later genetic analysis reported fewer N-insertions in productive TCRs among donors in an Asian-associated ancestry cluster than the roughly 700-donor mean. The 87-base-pair reads could not distinguish some IMGT-functional V segments, including TRBV6-2 and TRBV6-3, so those segments were excluded. A later analysis reported that several top co-occurrence clusters appeared linked to parvovirus B19, influenza, CMV and Epstein-Barr virus. Because some donors lacked HLA typing at each locus, the association tests relied only on the typed subset. In both the original and validation cohorts, the classifier was reported to diagnose cytomegalovirus status with high specificity and sensitivity. Roughly uniform sequencing depth across donors was assumed in presence/absence analyses, although this assumption may not hold. Compared with equally common non-associated chains, HLA-associated TCR beta chains in a later analysis were more clonally expanded and had lower generation probabilities. According to a later analysis, most CMV-associated TCR beta chains appeared to be HLA-restricted, and the HLA associations seemed to be driven largely by CMV exposure. Immune exposure information for the cohort was limited to CMV serostatus. A later analysis found that TCR association rates varied across HLA loci, with DRB1 alleles showing the most associated TCRs and HLA-C alleles the fewest.

The rearrangement combines TRBV6-5 with TRBJ1-1, and perhaps TRBD1 as D gene, on 5 matching bases. The clonotype was recovered from a man between 18 and 29 years old in good health and CMV-seropositive. What was sequenced was PBMCs. The nucleotides read TGTGCCAGCAGTTACGGACAATGGAACACTGAAGCTTTCTTT. Its product reads: CASSYGQWNTEAFF.